This passage covers 27 T cell receptor beta chains from one sample sequenced in a study of CD8+ T cells in alopecia areata. Following RNA extraction, reverse transcription yielded cDNA that acted as the sequencing template. The data were produced by immunoSEQ multiplex PCR, yet TCRdb's version contains in-frame clones alone and is incomplete. Singletons are absent from the sample, which has around 3,200 clones. The sequencing input was lesional skin. All receptors derive from a C3H/HeJ mouse with alopecia areata. This mouse strain has H2-k as its MHC haplotype.

This clone qualifies as medium-sized. Each gene name is a mouse one. The CDR3 extends 4 residues past the end of the read, so its final part is completed from the germline J gene. This chain uses TRBV13-3 with TRBJ2-5, with D unresolved. V dropped 4 bases and J dropped 3 bases, with 6 bases sitting between them. The germline CDR1 and CDR2 sequences are NNHDY and SYVADS. CDR3 size: 12 residues. The covered CDR3 bases are TGTGCCAGCAGTCCCAGACAAGAC. Amino acid sequence: CASSPRQD. The full CDR3 sequence reads CASSPRQDTQYF.

Relative to its sample, this clone is hyperexpanded. Each gene name is a mouse one. The missing CDR3 end, 4 residues past where the read stops, is filled in from the germline J gene. The chain uses TRBV19 and TRBJ1-4; 8 nucleotides match TRBD1. The CDR3 sequence is 13 residues long. Germline V CDR1 and CDR2: FNHDT, SITEND (reference sequence). The trim removed 8 bases at V and 5 bases at J, leaving 5 bases unmatched. CDR3 DNA (partial): TGTGCCAGTAGGACAGGGAGGAACGAA. Its protein is CASRTGRNE. The entire CDR3 reads CASRTGRNERLFF.

This clone showed up many times. The gene symbols are mouse symbols. The DNA ends 4 residues before the CDR3 does, and the rest of the CDR3 is filled in from the germline J gene. The genes are TRBV13-2 and TRBJ2-1; the D gene is possibly TRBD1 (5 bases). Trimming removed 2 bases at V and 1 base at J, with 10 bases between. This CDR3 spans 15 amino acids. From germline, CDR1 is NNHNN and CDR2 SYGAGS (reference sequence). The CDR3 DNA, read in part, is TGTGCCAGCGGTGAAGCCGGACAAAACTATGCT. Translation gives CASGEAGQNYA. The CDR3 as a whole reads CASGEAGQNYAEQFF.

Ten or more counts support this clone. Any gene name here is a mouse gene name. The CDR3 end lies 4 residues beyond the end of the read and is filled in from the germline J gene. The V call is TRBV19, the J call TRBJ2-7; D may be TRBD1 (6 bases). Germline values: CDR1 FNHDT, CDR2 SITEND (reference sequence). The CDR3 consists of 13 residues. The part of the CDR3 DNA that was read is TGTGCCAGCAGTAAGGCAGGGGAGTAT. Translated, it gives CASSKAGEY. The full CDR3 protein reads CASSKAGEYEQYF.

There are many counts of this clone. At residue 13, the translated DNA and the protein in TCRdb do not agree; the protein given here is derived from the DNA. The listed genes are named as in mouse. Coverage ceases 3 residues before the CDR3 finishes, and the germline J gene fills in the end. V and J are TRBV12-1 and TRBJ1-3; 10 bases are a match to TRBD1. The CDR3 loop spans 16 amino acids. CDR1 is SGHSN and CDR2 is HYEKVE in the germline V gene. After removal of 3 bases from V and 0 bases from J, the junction contained 4 bases not matched to a gene. Incomplete CDR3 DNA: TGTGCCAGCTCTTGGGACAGGGGCGATTCTGGAAATACG. It translates to CASSWDRGDSGNT. The full CDR3 is CASSWDRGDSGNTLYF.

This clone was found a few times. Genes and germline are mouse. The read ends 4 residues before the CDR3 terminus; that terminus is restored from the germline J gene. V usage is TRBV2 and J usage is TRBJ2-3; 9 nucleotides align to TRBD2. The germline gives CDR1 LGHNA, CDR2 YSYQKL. After removal of 0 bases from V and 3 bases from J, the junction contained 4 bases not matched to a gene. CDR3 size: 16 residues. The CDR3: CASSQELGGRAETLYF. The CDR3 DNA, read in part, is TGTGCCAGCAGCCAAGAATTGGGGGGGCGGGCAGAA.

This clone came up many times. Germline and genes: mouse. The read stops 4 residues short of the end of the CDR3; the missing end is completed from the germline J gene. The chain is built from TRBV13-2 and TRBJ2-3; D may be TRBD2 (7 bases). The CDR3 is made up of 15 amino acids. The ends were cut back, 0 bases at V and 4 bases at J, with 12 bases in the middle. Per germline, CDR1 NNHNN and CDR2 SYGAGS (reference sequence). CDR3 DNA, as far as it was read: TGTGCCAGCGGTGATGCAAGGGGGGGATCAGAA. Translating it yields CASGDARGGSE. The entire CDR3 is CASGDARGGSETLYF.

This clone was picked up many times. Mouse gene names and germline throughout. The observed sequence ends 4 residues before the CDR3 terminus, with the missing tail filled in from the germline J gene. The V and J genes are TRBV13-3 and TRBJ1-4; 7 nucleotides agree with TRBD1. Per germline, CDR1 NNHDY and CDR2 SYVADS. The length of the CDR3 is 13 residues. The V segment lost 4 bases and the J segment 4 bases; nucleotides outside the gene matches: 1. The DNA read from the CDR3 is TGTGCCAGCAGTTGGGACAGCAACGAA. Encoded protein: CASSWDSNE. The entire CDR3 is CASSWDSNERLFF.

This clone was recorded at least ten times. Genes and germline come from the mouse. The read is 4 residues too short to cover the CDR3 end, so that end is filled in from the germline J gene. The rearrangement uses TRBV19 and TRBJ2-5; D is perhaps TRBD1 (6 bases). Germline V gives CDR1 FNHDT, CDR2 SITEND (reference sequence). V was clipped by 3 bases and J by 1 base, with 9 bases between them. CDR3 size: 14 residues. The covered CDR3 bases are TGTGCCAGCAGTAAGGGACAATACCAAGAC. Translated, it gives CASSKGQYQD. The CDR3 in its entirety is CASSKGQYQDTQYF.

In its sample, this clone ranks as medium-sized. Gene and germline names: mouse. The CDR3 end falls 4 residues outside the read, so it is completed with the germline J gene. The chain carries TRBV14 and TRBJ2-5; 7 bases are a match to TRBD1. CDR3 length: 14 amino acids. Germline V CDR1 and CDR2: SGHDT, FRDEAV. The CDR3 protein is CASSFGDRKDTQYF. CDR3 DNA, as far as it was read: TGTGCCAGCAGTTTTGGGGACAGAAAAGAC.

This clone occurred many times. These gene names are mouse names. Read coverage stops 4 residues before the CDR3 terminus; the germline J gene supplies the remainder. This sequence joins TRBV1 and TRBJ1-4; 7 positions match TRBD1. The CDR3 consists of 13 residues. Germline V gives CDR1 NSQYPW, CDR2 LRSPGD (reference sequence). V lost 4 bases and J lost 6; bases outside the gene matches: 2. The CDR3 sequence is CTCSGQGYERLFF. CDR3 bases read: TGCACCTGCAGTGGACAGGGTTACGAA.

This clone has more than one count but fewer than ten. The protein recorded in TCRdb does not match the translated DNA at residue 14; the protein presented here comes from translating the DNA. A single base is all that separates this from a far larger clone, so a read error is likely. Gene names refer to mouse genes. The sequenced fragment ends 3 residues before the CDR3 boundary, so the rest is inferred from the germline J gene. The chain uses TRBV31 and TRBJ1-6, with a tentative D call TRBD1 (6 bases). TRBJ1-6 is annotated as an ORF whose role is uncertain. There are 17 residues in the CDR3. Germline values: CDR1 GKSSPN, CDR2 SITVG. The CDR3 here is CAWSPHPRGSFNSPLYF. Incomplete CDR3 DNA: TGTGCCTGGAGTCCCCATCCCAGGGGTTCCTTTAATTCGCCC.

In its sample, this clone was seen a few times. Gene names follow the mouse nomenclature. Coverage ceases 4 residues before the CDR3 finishes, and the germline J gene fills in the end. This chain joins TRBV2 and TRBJ2-1; 10 bases align to TRBD2. J gave up 5 bases and V 0 bases, and 7 bases lay outside the gene matches. The CDR3 has 17 residues. Looked up from germline, CDR1 is LGHNA and CDR2 is YSYQKL. CDR3 residues: CASSQDPPGGADAEQFF. Incomplete CDR3 DNA: TGTGCCAGCAGCCAAGACCCCCCTGGGGGGGCGGATGCT.

Comment on this clone: Genes and germline are mouse. The read terminates 4 residues ahead of where the CDR3 ends, so the germline J gene completes it. V and J are TRBV19 and TRBJ2-5; 9 nucleotides line up with TRBD2. The CDR3 runs to 18 residues. Germline V gives CDR1 FNHDT, CDR2 SITEND (reference sequence). Trimming at V came to 2 bases and at J to 1 base, leaving 11 bases not matched to a gene. The CDR3 DNA, read in part, is TGTGCCAGCAGTATCCCGCCCGCTGGGGGGGGTGACCAAGAC. This encodes CASSIPPAGGGDQD. The full CDR3 protein is CASSIPPAGGGDQDTQYF.

The table lists this clone with many counts. Each gene name is a mouse one. The sequenced fragment ends 4 residues before the CDR3 boundary, so the rest is inferred from the germline J gene. The rearrangement joins TRBV29 to TRBJ1-4; 7 nucleotides align to TRBD1. The CDR3 loop spans 16 amino acids. CDR1 is MSHET and CDR2 is SYDVDS in the germline V gene. Unmatched junction bases numbered 5, after V lost 0 bases and J lost 4 bases. The sequenced CDR3 bases are TGTGCTAGCAGTTTATCGAGGGCAGGGGGCAACGAA. This gives the protein CASSLSRAGGNE. Given in full, the CDR3 is CASSLSRAGGNERLFF.

This clone was seen many times. Germline and genes here are mouse. The DNA ends 4 residues before the CDR3 does, and the rest of the CDR3 is filled in from the germline J gene. The chain couples TRBV13-1 to TRBJ1-4; 8 positions match TRBD1. Per the germline V gene, CDR1 is NSHNY and CDR2 is SYGAGN. This CDR3 region has 14 residues. The junction had 3 bases not matched to a gene; V was cut back by 4 bases and J by 4 bases. CDR3 sequence reads: CASSRQGSNERLFF. Incomplete CDR3 DNA: TGTGCCAGCAGTAGACAGGGGAGCAACGAA.

At least ten counts were recorded for this clone. These gene names are mouse names. The sequence runs out 4 residues before the end of the CDR3; the remainder is reconstructed from the germline J gene. This sequence joins TRBV19 and TRBJ1-2; D remains ambiguous. The germline gives CDR1 FNHDT, CDR2 SITEND (reference sequence). This CDR3 is 14 amino acids long. V lost 4 bases to trimming and J lost 0 bases, with 10 bases between them. CDR3 protein: CASSRDNANSDYTF. The DNA read from the CDR3 is TGTGCCAGCAGTCGAGACAATGCAAACTCC. The variable domain in full, completed from reference TRBV19 and TRBJ1-2, reads GGIITQTPKFLIGQEGQKLTLKCQQNFNHDTMYWYRQDSGKGLRLIYYSITENDLQKGDLSEGYDASREKKSSFSLTVTSAQKNEMAVFLCASSRDNANSDYTFGSGTRLLVI.

The sample holds many counts of this clone. The gene symbols are mouse symbols. The missing CDR3 end, 4 residues past where the read stops, is filled in from the germline J gene. The rearrangement uses TRBV29 and TRBJ2-1; 7 bases agree with TRBD2. CDR1 is MSHET and CDR2 is SYDVDS in the germline V gene. CDR3 length: 17 amino acids. Trimming at V came to 3 bases and at J to 6 bases, leaving 14 bases not matched to a gene. CDR3 sequence: CASSFPPQLGKGAEQFF. Incomplete CDR3 DNA: TGTGCTAGCAGTTTCCCACCTCAACTGGGGAAGGGTGCT.

This clone has ten or more counts. Gene names are the mouse ones. The CDR3 end is not reached by the read, which stops 4 residues before it; the germline J gene fills it in. Other DNA sequences from this sample encode an identical CDR3 as well. This rearrangement joins TRBV14 to TRBJ2-5; 10 bases line up with TRBD1. This CDR3 comprises 15 residues. CDR1 and CDR2 from the germline V gene are SGHDT and FRDEAV. The CDR3: CASRATGGEGDTQYF. CDR3 DNA, as far as it was read: TGTGCCAGCAGGGCGACAGGGGGCGAAGGGGAC.

This clone showed up many times. Germline and genes: mouse. The read finishes 4 residues shy of the CDR3 end, and the germline J gene is used to complete it. V usage is TRBV29 and J usage is TRBJ2-1, with D perhaps matching TRBD1 (5 bases). Germline V gene data show CDR1 as MSHET and CDR2 as SYDVDS. Trimming stripped 6 bases from V and 0 bases from J, with 6 bases between. The CDR3 has 13 residues. CDR3 DNA (partial): TGTGCTAGCAGAGGACATAACTATGCT. Its protein is CASRGHNYA. The complete CDR3 sequence is CASRGHNYAEQFF.

This clone is categorized as medium-sized. Gene and germline names: mouse. The sequence runs out 4 residues before the end of the CDR3; the remainder is reconstructed from the germline J gene. The V call is TRBV19, the J call TRBJ2-1; TRBD1 agrees at 7 bases. With 0 bases clipped from V and 5 bases from J, the junction kept 8 bases outside the gene matches. CDR1 and CDR2 (germline): FNHDT, SITEND (reference sequence). The CDR3 has 16 amino acids. The CDR3 sequence is CASSIVEKTGNAEQFF. CDR3 DNA, as far as it was read: TGTGCCAGCAGTATAGTCGAGAAGACAGGGAATGCT.

This clone was counted at least ten times. Gene names refer to mouse genes. Read coverage stops 4 residues before the CDR3 terminus; the germline J gene supplies the remainder. The rearrangement links TRBV3 to TRBJ2-1; 8 bases map to TRBD1. CDR3 length: 15 amino acids. V lost 3 bases to trimming and J lost 1 base; unmatched junction nucleotides: 2. CDR1 and CDR2 (germline): SNHLY, FYNGKV (reference sequence). The DNA read from the CDR3 is TGTGCCAGCAGCTTCAGACAGGGGAACTATGCT. It translates to CASSFRQGNYA. The entire CDR3 sequence reads CASSFRQGNYAEQFF.

As regards this clone: A read error may account for a junction end that differs from germline. Gene names refer to mouse genes. The read terminates 4 residues before the CDR3 end, so the remaining end is supplied by the germline J gene. This sample also contains other DNA sequences that code for the same CDR3. The chain employs TRBV14 and TRBJ2-5; 10 nucleotides agree with TRBD1. The CDR3 sequence is 15 residues long. CDR1 is SGHDT and CDR2 is FRDEAV in the germline V gene. Partial CDR3 DNA: TGCGCCAGCAGGGCGACAGGGGGCGAAGGGGAC. It translates to CASRATGGEGD. The full CDR3 protein reads CASRATGGEGDTQYF.

There are many counts of this clone. The genes and germline here are from mouse. The missing CDR3 end, 4 residues past where the read stops, is filled in from the germline J gene. This sequence joins TRBV1 and TRBJ1-2, with 7 bases fitting TRBD1. The CDR3 is 15 amino acids. Germline V gene data show CDR1 as NSQYPW and CDR2 as LRSPGD (reference sequence). The junction had 1 base not matched to a gene; V was cut back by 0 bases and J by 0 bases. The CDR3 DNA, read in part, is TGCACCTGCAGTGCAGATCAGGGGGCAAACTCC. Translating gives CTCSADQGANS. The CDR3 in full is CTCSADQGANSDYTF.

About this clone itself: Genes here carry mouse names. The read finishes 4 residues shy of the CDR3 end, and the germline J gene is used to complete it. The chain is built from TRBV13-3 and TRBJ2-5, with D unclear. Germline V CDR1 and CDR2: NNHDY, SYVADS. This CDR3 contains 11 residues. The CDR3 region is CASSERDTQYF. CDR3 bases read: TGTGCCAGCAGTGAAAGGGAC.

This clone was seen repeatedly, ten times or more. Gene and germline names: mouse. The read ends 4 residues shy of where the CDR3 ends; the end is completed using the germline J gene. The rearrangement joins TRBV29 to TRBJ2-3; TRBD2 aligns across 10 bases. Germline V gene sequence: CDR1 MSHET, CDR2 SYDVDS. The CDR3 is 15 residues long. Losses at the gene ends were 5 bases for V and 0 bases for J; bases not matched to a gene: 2. The CDR3 bases that were read are TGTGCTAGCAGTCCTGGGGGGGCTAGTGCAGAA. Residues: CASSPGGASAE. The whole CDR3 sequence reads CASSPGGASAETLYF.

Only a few counts were recorded for this clone. The germline and genes are mouse ones. The read ends 4 residues early relative to the CDR3; the germline J gene fills the gap. The chain is built from TRBV1 and TRBJ2-7; TRBD2 agrees at 10 bases. This CDR3 spans 13 amino acids. Per germline, CDR1 NSQYPW and CDR2 LRSPGD (reference sequence). V lost 6 bases, J lost 3 bases, and 2 bases stayed unmatched. The CDR3 here is CTCSGTGVYEQYF. Partial CDR3 DNA: TGCACCTGCAGCGGGACTGGGGTCTAT. Full variable domain (missing parts from reference TRBV1 and TRBJ2-7): VTLLEQNPRWRLVPRGQAVNLRCILKNSQYPWMSWYQQDLQKQLQWLFTLRSPGDKEVKSLPGADYLATRVTDTELRLQVANMSQGRTLYCTCSGTGVYEQYFGPGTRLTVL.